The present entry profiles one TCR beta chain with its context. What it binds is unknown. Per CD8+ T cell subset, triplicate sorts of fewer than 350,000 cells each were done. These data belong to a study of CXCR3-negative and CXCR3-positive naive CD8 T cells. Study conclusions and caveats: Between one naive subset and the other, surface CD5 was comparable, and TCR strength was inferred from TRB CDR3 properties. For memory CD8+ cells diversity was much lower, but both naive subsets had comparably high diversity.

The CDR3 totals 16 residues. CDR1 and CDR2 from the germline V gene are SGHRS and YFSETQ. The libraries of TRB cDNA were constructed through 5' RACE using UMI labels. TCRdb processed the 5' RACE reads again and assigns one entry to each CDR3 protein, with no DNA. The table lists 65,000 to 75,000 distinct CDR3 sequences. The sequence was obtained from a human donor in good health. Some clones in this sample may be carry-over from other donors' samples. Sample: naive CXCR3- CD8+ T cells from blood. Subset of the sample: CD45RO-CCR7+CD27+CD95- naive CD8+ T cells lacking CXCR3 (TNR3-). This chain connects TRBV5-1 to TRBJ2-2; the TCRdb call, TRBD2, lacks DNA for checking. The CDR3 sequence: CASSPAAGGPTGELFF.